This T cell receptor beta chain was retrieved from a study of blood T cell repertoires in COVID-19. About the study: Acute-phase and convalescent COVID-19 samples originated in the United States, Italy and Spain. PBMCs, B-cell-depleted T cells, or T cells were the source of the cDNA or gDNA that made up the material.

Original handling: Reference gene primer amplification in the assay estimated nucleated cell counts. Sequenced by immunoSEQ multiplex PCR; TCRdb stores in-frame clones only, minus some. Clone size and V and J calls were adopted from that table, with D and trimming inferred from the DNA. The profile shows tens of thousands of clones, roughly 80% of them singletons. The ends were cut back, 2 bases at V and 7 bases at J, with 8 bases in the middle. This CDR3 has 12 amino acids. Germline CDR1 SGHAT, CDR2 FQNNGV. The receptor was isolated from a woman between 65 and 79 years old with acute or convalescent COVID-19. The chain employs TRBV11-2 and TRBJ1-1; D unresolved. Material for sequencing was peripheral blood. CDR3 in amino acids: CASSLPPGEAFF. DNA of the CDR3: TGTGCCAGCAGCTTACCCCCAGGTGAAGCTTTCTTT.